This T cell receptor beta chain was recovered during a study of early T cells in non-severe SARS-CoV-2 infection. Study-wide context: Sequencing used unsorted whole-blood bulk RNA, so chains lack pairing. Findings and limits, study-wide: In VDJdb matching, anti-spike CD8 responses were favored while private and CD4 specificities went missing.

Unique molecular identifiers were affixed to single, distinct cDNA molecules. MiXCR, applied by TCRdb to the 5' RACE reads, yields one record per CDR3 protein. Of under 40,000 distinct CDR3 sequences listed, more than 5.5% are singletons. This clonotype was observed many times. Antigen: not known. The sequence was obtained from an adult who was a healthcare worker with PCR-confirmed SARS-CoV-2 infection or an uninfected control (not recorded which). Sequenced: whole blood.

The CDR3 DNA reads TGTGCCAGCAGTACCCGACAGGGGGGAAATTCACCCCTCCACTTT. Its translation: CASSTRQGGNSPLHF. The chain carries TRBV12-3 or TRBV12-4 and TRBJ1-6; 9 nucleotides match TRBD1. The V gene end was trimmed by 5 bases and the J gene end by 7 bases; junction bases not matched to a gene: 6. The CDR3 length is 15 residues.